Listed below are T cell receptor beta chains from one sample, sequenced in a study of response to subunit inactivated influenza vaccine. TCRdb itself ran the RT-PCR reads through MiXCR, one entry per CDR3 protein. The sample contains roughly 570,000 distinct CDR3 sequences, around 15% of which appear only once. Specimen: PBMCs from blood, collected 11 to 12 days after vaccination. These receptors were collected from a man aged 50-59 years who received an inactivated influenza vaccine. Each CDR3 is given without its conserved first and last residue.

CDR3 protein: ASSLRRGARSDTQY; CDR3 length: 14; J gene: TRBJ2-3; V gene: TRBV7-8
CDR3 protein: ASSLDQAEQY; CDR3 length: 10; J gene: TRBJ2-7; V gene: TRBV7-2
CDR3 protein: ASSPRGTHTGELF; CDR3 length: 13; J gene: TRBJ2-2; V gene: TRBV7-9
CDR3 protein: ASRLRDRGYEQY; CDR3 length: 12; J gene: TRBJ2-7; V gene: TRBV5-5
CDR3 protein: ASSPTAGVGEQY; CDR3 length: 12; J gene: TRBJ2-7; V gene: TRBV7-2
CDR3 protein: ASSVAPRDGDTQY; CDR3 length: 13; J gene: TRBJ2-3; V gene: TRBV9
CDR3 protein: ASSPTSGGWSYEQY; CDR3 length: 14; J gene: TRBJ2-7; V gene: TRBV7-9
CDR3 protein: ASSQGQGSQY; CDR3 length: 10; J gene: TRBJ2-3; V gene: TRBV4-2
CDR3 protein: ASSHTFRPYEQY; CDR3 length: 12; J gene: TRBJ2-7; V gene: TRBV7-6
CDR3 protein: ASSGEGQGGNEQF; CDR3 length: 13; J gene: TRBJ2-1; V gene: TRBV9
CDR3 protein: VSSLGTSDTDTQY; CDR3 length: 13; J gene: TRBJ2-3; V gene: TRBV11-3
CDR3 protein: AISGGGRGDQPQH; CDR3 length: 13; J gene: TRBJ1-5; V gene: TRBV10-3
CDR3 protein: ATSSTAAVETQY; CDR3 length: 12; J gene: TRBJ2-5; V gene: TRBV15
CDR3 protein: ASSEFDRATDTQY; CDR3 length: 13; J gene: TRBJ2-3; V gene: TRBV25-1
CDR3 protein: AWSVLGTGNDEQF; CDR3 length: 13; J gene: TRBJ2-1; V gene: TRBV30
CDR3 protein: ASSQDTGMNYGYT; CDR3 length: 13; J gene: TRBJ1-2; V gene: TRBV4-2
CDR3 protein: ASSLSFRDNEQF; CDR3 length: 12; J gene: TRBJ2-1; V gene: TRBV12-3/TRBV12-4
CDR3 protein: SAYSSGAYNEQF; CDR3 length: 12; J gene: TRBJ2-1; V gene: TRBV20-1
CDR3 protein: ASSLTWTGGLPNTGELF; CDR3 length: 17; J gene: TRBJ2-2; V gene: TRBV28
CDR3 protein: ASGQQGARNEQF; CDR3 length: 12; J gene: TRBJ2-1; V gene: TRBV3-1
CDR3 protein: ASSLVPGAGANVLT; CDR3 length: 14; J gene: TRBJ2-6; V gene: TRBV28
CDR3 protein: ASSSQRTARNPRVRF; CDR3 length: 15; J gene: TRBJ2-1; V gene: TRBV13
CDR3 protein: APTAADTQY; CDR3 length: 9; J gene: TRBJ2-3; V gene: TRBV2
CDR3 protein: ASSQGTSGRSNTGELF; CDR3 length: 16; J gene: TRBJ2-2; V gene: TRBV23-1
CDR3 protein: ACSRGYGYT; CDR3 length: 9; J gene: TRBJ1-2; V gene: TRBV30
CDR3 protein: ASSSAVADSNTGELF; CDR3 length: 15; J gene: TRBJ2-2; V gene: TRBV7-9
CDR3 protein: ASSLGGGSYEQD; CDR3 length: 12; J gene: TRBJ2-7; V gene: TRBV7-2
CDR3 protein: ASSPQGAVNQPQH; CDR3 length: 13; J gene: TRBJ1-5; V gene: TRBV3-1
CDR3 protein: ASSYGKETQY; CDR3 length: 10; J gene: TRBJ2-5; V gene: TRBV6-2/TRBV6-3
CDR3 protein: SARSPRQGHYEQF; CDR3 length: 13; J gene: TRBJ2-1; V gene: TRBV20-1
CDR3 protein: ASSHSFGELF; CDR3 length: 10; J gene: TRBJ2-2; V gene: TRBV13
CDR3 protein: AWSGQMNSPLH; CDR3 length: 11; J gene: TRBJ1-6; V gene: TRBV30
CDR3 protein: ASSPWDRATEAF; CDR3 length: 12; J gene: TRBJ1-1; V gene: TRBV18
CDR3 protein: ASRSGTRGVASYEQY; CDR3 length: 15; J gene: TRBJ2-7; V gene: TRBV28
CDR3 protein: SVERTGFNEQF; CDR3 length: 11; J gene: TRBJ2-1; V gene: TRBV29-1
CDR3 protein: ASSVLLAGGGTQY; CDR3 length: 13; J gene: TRBJ2-3; V gene: TRBV11-2
CDR3 protein: AISDTRDGNTEAF; CDR3 length: 13; J gene: TRBJ1-1; V gene: TRBV10-3
CDR3 protein: ASSLVPLAGTTGELF; CDR3 length: 15; J gene: TRBJ2-2; V gene: TRBV27
CDR3 protein: AWRRVLSHEQF; CDR3 length: 11; J gene: TRBJ2-1; V gene: TRBV30
CDR3 protein: ASSLAGAGRGEKLF; CDR3 length: 14; J gene: TRBJ1-4; V gene: TRBV7-8
CDR3 protein: ASRAGTINNEQF; CDR3 length: 12; J gene: TRBJ2-1; V gene: TRBV11-2
CDR3 protein: ASSQDLSRDGELF; CDR3 length: 13; J gene: TRBJ2-2; V gene: TRBV4-3
CDR3 protein: ASSPSGLGYEQY; CDR3 length: 12; J gene: TRBJ2-7; V gene: TRBV7-3
CDR3 protein: ASSQGQGTEQF; CDR3 length: 11; J gene: TRBJ2-1; V gene: TRBV4-3